Following are 24 T cell receptor beta chains from one sample sequenced in a study of CD8 T cells in ankylosing spondylitis. Whole-study results and caveats: Apparently characteristic of ankylosing spondylitis blood was a TCR beta motif (under ten highly homologous variants).

TCRdb reprocessed the 5' RACE reads via MiXCR and lists one record per CDR3 protein. This table holds 700,000 to 850,000 distinct CDR3 sequences, about 12% found once. No antigen has been identified for these receptors. Sequences were obtained from blood, either unsorted or a sorted T cell fraction (not recorded which). The receptor set was obtained from a male donor with ankylosing spondylitis.

The chain has TRBV6-2 or TRBV6-3 and TRBJ1-1, with 9 nucleotides matching TRBD1. The ends lost 6 bases at V and 5 bases at J; junction bases unmatched: 10. Germline values: CDR1 MNHEY, CDR2 SVGEGT. This CDR3 is 15 amino acids long. For the CDR3, the DNA is TGTGCCAGCAGGAAGGGACAGGGATTGAGAACTGAAGCTTTCTTT. Encoded protein: CASRKGQGLRTEAFF.

This clonotype was found many times. The rearrangement links TRBV20-1 to TRBJ2-7; D is perhaps TRBD2 (6 bases). There are 14 residues in the CDR3. Germline CDR1 reads DFQATT; CDR2 reads SNEGSKA (reference sequence). Trimming shortened V by 0 bases and J by 6 bases, and 15 bases separated the two germline ends. In DNA form, the CDR3 reads TGCAGTGCTAGAGAGGCGGGACGCGATCGCGAGCAGTACTTC. This translates into CSAREAGRDREQYF.

This clonotype was counted at least ten times. The chain couples TRBV20-1 to TRBJ1-4; 7 bases are shared with TRBD1. Trimming took 5 bases from V and 4 from J; bases not matched to a gene: 7. The germline gives CDR1 DFQATT, CDR2 SNEGSKA (reference sequence). This CDR3 is 14 amino acids long. CDR3 nucleotide sequence: TGCAGTGCTGGACCGGGACAGCATAATGAAAAACTGTTTTTT. This codes for CSAGPGQHNEKLFF.

There are a few counts of this clonotype. This chain joins TRBV9 and TRBJ1-2, with 7 bases aligning to TRBD1. The germline V gene has CDR1 SGDLS and CDR2 YYNGEE. Germline trimming cut 7 bases from V and 4 bases from J; bases unmatched to any gene: 4. This CDR3 is built from 12 residues. CDR3 nucleotide sequence: TGTGCCAGCTCCAGGGGGGTCTATGGCTACACCTTC. Its protein product is CASSRGVYGYTF.

At least ten counts were recorded for this clonotype. This chain connects TRBV20-1 to TRBJ1-1; D is ambiguous. The germline V and J ends were trimmed by 2 bases and 0 bases, with 7 bases remaining between them. CDR3 length: 13 residues. Germline loops: CDR1 DFQATT, CDR2 SNEGSKA (reference sequence). The CDR3 is CSARRQMNTEAFF. CDR3 bases: TGCAGTGCTAGAAGGCAGATGAACACTGAAGCTTTCTTT.

This clonotype was seen more than once but under ten times. V is TRBV7-8 and J is TRBJ1-2; D not certain. This CDR3 has 13 residues. Trimming pared 5 bases from V and 7 bases from J, leaving 14 bases between. Germline CDR1 is SGHVS and CDR2 is FQNEAQ. The CDR3 coding sequence is TGTGCCAGCAGCGCCCGGGATTACTTTGGCTACACCTTC. Protein product: CASSARDYFGYTF.

This clonotype was detected only a few times. The gene calls are TRBV7-2 and TRBJ2-3; D possibly corresponds to TRBD2 (6 bases). Trimming took off 5 bases at V and 4 bases at J, with 13 bases between the two ends. CDR1 and CDR2 (germline): SGHTA, FQGNSA. This CDR3 region has 14 residues. CDR3 coding DNA: TGTGCCAGCAGCCTAGGAAGGGAGGCAGATACGCAGTATTTT. It specifies CASSLGREADTQYF.

The genes are TRBV29-1 and TRBJ2-3, with unresolved D. CDR3 length: 13 amino acids. V was trimmed by 3 bases and J by 5 bases, leaving 12 bases between them. Germline assignment: CDR1 SQVTM and CDR2 ANQGSEA. As DNA, the CDR3 is TGCAGCGTTGATAGGTTATCCGGAGATACGCAGTATTTT. The encoded protein is CSVDRLSGDTQYF.

The J gene is TRBJ1-5, the V gene TRBV15; D gene ambiguous. The CDR3 is 13 amino acids. CDR1 is LNHNV, CDR2 YYDKDF, per germline (reference sequence). V was clipped by 1 base and J by 7 bases, with 8 bases between them. In DNA form, the CDR3 reads TGTGCCACCAGCAGAGGGCCATCACAGCCCCAGCATTTT. It is translated as CATSRGPSQPQHF.

The chain uses TRBV14 and TRBJ2-1, with unresolved D. Germline loops: CDR1 SGHDN, CDR2 FVKESK. This CDR3 is built from 13 residues. V dropped 3 bases and J dropped 9 bases, with 12 bases sitting between them. The CDR3 DNA reads TGTGCCAGCAGCCAGGACGTCAGAGGTGAGCAGTTCTTC. Its protein product is CASSQDVRGEQFF.

This clonotype has more than one count but fewer than ten. This rearrangement joins TRBV7-2 to TRBJ2-2; D possibly matches TRBD1 or TRBD2 (6 bases each). V dropped 5 bases and J dropped 4 bases, with 8 bases sitting between them. Per germline, CDR1 SGHTA and CDR2 FQGNSA. The CDR3 runs to 13 residues. The CDR3: CASSGGPTGELFF. In nucleotides, the CDR3 is TGTGCCAGCAGCGGGGGGCCCACCGGGGAGCTGTTTTTT.

There are many counts of this clonotype. The chain has TRBV7-9 and TRBJ2-5, with D perhaps TRBD2 (7 bases). Trimming removed 1 base from V and 4 bases from J, with 10 bases in between. Looked up from germline, CDR1 is SEHNR and CDR2 is FQNEAQ (reference sequence). This CDR3 comprises 14 residues. CDR3: CASSLGGGGETQYF. The CDR3 coding sequence is TGTGCCAGCAGCTTAGGCGGGGGCGGAGAGACCCAGTACTTC.

The table lists this clonotype with many counts. This chain links TRBV12-3 or TRBV12-4 with TRBJ2-4, with 8 bases matching TRBD2. V shed 3 bases and J 6 bases; nucleotides not matched to a gene: 4. CDR3 size: 14 residues. The CDR3 DNA reads TGTGCCAGCAGTTTCGGACTAGCCTTAAACATTCAGTACTTC. This gives the protein CASSFGLALNIQYF.

The V gene is TRBV20-1, the J gene TRBJ2-3, with TRBD2 identical over 8 bases. Losses at the gene ends were 3 bases for V and 2 bases for J; bases not matched to a gene: 4. The CDR3 is 14 amino acids. CDR1 is DFQATT, CDR2 SNEGSKA, per germline (reference sequence). CDR3 in amino acids: CSASLAGNTDTQYF. CDR3 DNA: TGCAGTGCTAGTTTAGCGGGGAACACAGATACGCAGTATTTT.

This clonotype came up a few times. The rearrangement uses TRBV6-2 or TRBV6-3 and TRBJ2-2; tentatively, D is TRBD1 (6 bases). Between the trimmed V and J ends, which lost 10 bases and 3 bases, there was a span of 15 bases. The CDR3 is 14 residues long. CDR1 MNHEY and CDR2 SVGEGT come from the germline V gene. The CDR3 sequence: CATMTGGDTGELFF. The CDR3 DNA follows: TGTGCCACCATGACAGGAGGAGACACCGGGGAGCTGTTTTTT.

This clonotype has a handful of counts. The chain employs TRBV3-1 and TRBJ2-1; 16 bases align to TRBD2. Germline values: CDR1 LGHDT, CDR2 YNNKEL (reference sequence). J lost 2 bases, V lost 3 bases, and 1 base had no gene match. This CDR3 comprises 17 residues. The CDR3, as DNA: TGTGCCAGCAGCCAGGGACTAGCGGGGGGGGCCTACAATGAGCAGTTCTTC. Its protein is CASSQGLAGGAYNEQFF.

The chain employs TRBV2 and TRBJ2-2, with 9 bases aligning to TRBD2. V was clipped by 3 bases and J by 3 bases; unmatched bases: 8. Germline CDR1 reads SNHLY; CDR2 reads FYNNEI. The CDR3 is made up of 17 amino acids. The CDR3 DNA is TGTGCCAGCAGTGAGTTAGCGGGAGATCTTCACACCGGGGAGCTGTTTTTT. Translation gives CASSELAGDLHTGELFF.

The chain carries TRBV20-1 and TRBJ1-2, with a possible D match to TRBD1 (5 bases). Trimming took off 6 bases at V and 1 base at J, with 9 bases between the two ends. This CDR3 region has 12 residues. Per germline, CDR1 DFQATT and CDR2 SNEGSKA (reference sequence). The CDR3 protein is CSAARGNYGYTF. In DNA, the CDR3 is TGCAGTGCGGCTAGGGGTAACTATGGCTACACCTTC.

The chain joins TRBV18 to TRBJ1-1; no reliable D call. CDR3 length: 15 residues. V was cut by 3 bases and J by 0 bases, with 11 bases left in between. Germline V gene sequence: CDR1 KGHSH, CDR2 LQKENI. CDR3 in DNA: TGTGCCAGCTCACCCCCATCAAGGATGAACACTGAAGCTTTCTTT. This gives the protein CASSPPSRMNTEAFF.

J is TRBJ2-7 and V is TRBV10-3; TRBD1 agrees at 11 bases. J was trimmed by 7 bases and V by 3 bases; bases with no gene match: 5. The CDR3 runs 14 residues. Per germline, CDR1 ENHRY and CDR2 SYGVKD. CDR3 region: CAISEGTGGREQYF. For the CDR3, the DNA is TGTGCCATCAGTGAAGGGACAGGGGGACGGGAGCAGTACTTC.

CDR3 region: CASSRRGLNEQFF. CDR3 bases: TGTGCCAGCAGCCGCAGGGGATTGAATGAGCAGTTCTTC. The chain couples TRBV7-2 to TRBJ2-1; D possibly corresponds to TRBD1 (6 bases). This CDR3 has 13 residues. Germline V lookup: CDR1 SGHTA, CDR2 FQGNSA. The V end lost 5 bases, the J end lost 7 bases, and 12 bases lay between the germline ends.

The sample holds a few counts of this clonotype. The J gene is TRBJ2-5, the V gene TRBV9; D uncertain. V lost 3 bases and J lost 3, with 12 bases in between. Germline CDR1 is SGDLS and CDR2 is YYNGEE. This CDR3 contains 14 residues. The CDR3 sequence is CASSAHRAEETQYF. CDR3 DNA sequence: TGTGCCAGCAGCGCCCACAGAGCCGAAGAGACCCAGTACTTC.

A few counts support this clonotype. The chain has TRBV20-1 and TRBJ2-5; TRBD2 aligns across 10 bases. The CDR3 has 12 amino acids. The J segment lost 6 bases and the V segment lost 5 bases, leaving 3 bases of the junction unmatched. The germline gives CDR1 DFQATT, CDR2 SNEGSKA (reference sequence). In DNA, the CDR3 is TGCAGTGCTTCGACTAGCGGGCAGACCCAGTACTTC. Protein product: CSASTSGQTQYF.

The chain uses TRBV7-9 and TRBJ2-2; 8 bases map to TRBD1. Germline CDR1 SEHNR, CDR2 FQNEAQ (reference sequence). V lost 6 bases, J lost 4 bases, and 4 bases stayed unmatched. This CDR3 region has 14 residues. The CDR3 loop reads CASRQDRATGELFF. The CDR3 DNA reads TGTGCCAGCAGACAGGACAGGGCCACCGGGGAGCTGTTTTTT.